Listed here are 28 T cell receptor beta chains from one sample, sequenced in a study of OX40 agonist ivuxolimab in advanced cancers. Some clones are missing from TCRdb's copy, which holds only in-frame ones; the method was immunoSEQ multiplex PCR. Of roughly 70,000 clones in the sample, 65% to 85% were seen once. The material sequenced was CD4+ or CD8+ T cells sorted from blood, taken in a trial of the OX40 agonist ivuxolimab. These receptors all stem from an adult with an advanced solid tumor such as melanoma, head and neck, liver or kidney cancer.

This clone was seen just once. The rearrangement links TRBV2 to TRBJ1-3, with 7 bases matching TRBD1. Unmatched junction bases numbered 5, after V lost 7 bases and J lost 2 bases. CDR1 SNHLY and CDR2 FYNNEI come from the germline V gene. The CDR3 has 14 amino acids. CDR3 sequence: CASTGQATGNTIYF. Here the CDR3 DNA reads TGTGCCAGCACCGGACAGGCAACTGGAAACACCATATATTTT.

This rearrangement joins TRBV18 to TRBJ2-7; 7 bases agree with TRBD1. The J segment lost 3 bases and the V segment lost 3 bases, leaving 5 bases of the junction unmatched. The germline CDR1 and CDR2 sequences are KGHSH and LQKENI. The CDR3 is made up of 14 amino acids. DNA for the CDR3: TGTGCCAGCTCACCCACGACAGGGAACTACGAGCAGTACTTC. Protein sequence: CASSPTTGNYEQYF.

This clone was seen a single time. CDR3 loop: CASSSPPQTQYF. The CDR3 nucleotides read TGTGCCAGCAGCTCGCCCCCGCAGACCCAGTACTTC. The gene calls are TRBV11-2 and TRBJ2-5; no clear D. V was clipped by 4 bases and J by 6 bases, with 9 bases between them. CDR1 SGHAT and CDR2 FQNNGV come from the germline V gene. The CDR3 is 12 amino acids.

The J gene is TRBJ2-3, the V gene TRBV21-1. TRBV21-1 constitutes a pseudogene. This CDR3 is 14 amino acids long. This chain's CDR3 is CASSKRGVTDTQYF. The CDR3 DNA sequence: TGTGCCAGCAGCAAAAGGGGAGTCACAGATACGCAGTATTTT.

In its sample, this clone was seen a few times. The J gene is TRBJ2-5, the V gene TRBV6-1; D is tentatively TRBD1 or TRBD2 (5 bases each). Trimming shortened V by 6 bases and J by 4 bases, and 15 bases separated the two germline ends. Germline V gives CDR1 MNHNS, CDR2 SASEGT. The CDR3 is 14 residues long. This chain's CDR3 is CASRSRDLAETQYF. CDR3 coding DNA: TGTGCCAGCAGAAGCCGGGACCTAGCAGAGACCCAGTACTTC.

The chain combines TRBV2 with TRBJ2-2; possibly TRBD2 for D (6 bases). V was shortened by 6 bases and J by 0 bases, with 8 bases between the two germline ends. The CDR3 loop spans 14 amino acids. Germline CDR1 SNHLY, CDR2 FYNNEI. The CDR3 reads CASRGTSNTGELFF. CDR3 sequence (DNA): TGTGCCAGCAGGGGGACTTCGAACACCGGGGAGCTGTTTTTT.

The chain carries TRBV7-9 and TRBJ1-5; TRBD1 agrees at 8 bases. V shed 4 bases, J shed 3 bases, and the junction held 5 bases outside the gene matches. The CDR3 length is 15 residues. Germline V lookup: CDR1 SEHNR, CDR2 FQNEAQ (reference sequence). In DNA form, the CDR3 reads TGTGCCAGCAGCTCGGACAGGGCTTACAATCAGCCCCAGCATTTT. Translated, it gives CASSSDRAYNQPQHF.

The rearrangement links TRBV5-1 to TRBJ1-4; D is perhaps TRBD1 (5 bases). The germline V gene has CDR1 SGHRS and CDR2 YFSETQ. The CDR3 spans 17 residues. The germline V and J ends were trimmed by 1 base and 2 bases, with 15 bases remaining between them. The CDR3 is CASSLYEVGRTNEKLFF. CDR3 DNA: TGCGCCAGCAGCTTGTACGAGGTGGGACGTACTAATGAAAAACTGTTTTTT.

J is TRBJ1-1 and V is TRBV18, with D unclear. Deletions cut 3 bases from V and 2 bases from J, with 16 bases between. Germline V gene data show CDR1 as KGHSH and CDR2 as LQKENI. This CDR3 has 16 amino acids. The CDR3 sequence: CASSPLEASGNTEAFF. The CDR3 DNA is TGTGCCAGCTCACCGCTCGAGGCGAGTGGAAACACTGAAGCTTTCTTT.

This sequence joins TRBV5-8 and TRBJ2-7; no clear D gene. The germline V gene has CDR1 SGHTS and CDR2 YDEGEE. Trimming removed 5 bases at V and 7 bases at J, with 19 bases between. This CDR3 has 14 residues. DNA of the CDR3: TGTGCCAGCAGTTTTAGAGGCAGGTTTGGAGAGCAGTACTTC. This codes for CASSFRGRFGEQYF.

The chain uses TRBV5-1 and TRBJ2-7; TRBD1 matches at 9 bases. The CDR3 is 16 amino acids. Trimming cost V 4 bases and J 4 bases; bases outside gene matches: 12. Germline CDR1 and CDR2: SGHRS and YFSETQ. CDR3 DNA: TGCGCCAGCAGCGGTCTGACCGGGACAGGGTCGTACGAGCAGTACTTC. It translates to CASSGLTGTGSYEQYF.

This chain connects TRBV28 to TRBJ2-7; D ambiguous. The V end was cut by 8 bases, the J end by 0 bases, with 17 bases between. This CDR3 has 15 residues. CDR1 and CDR2 (germline): MDHEN, SYDVKM. CDR3: CASPPGSASSYEQYF. CDR3 DNA: TGTGCCAGCCCGCCCGGTTCTGCTAGCTCCTACGAGCAGTACTTC.

The gene calls are TRBV18 and TRBJ2-7; a possible D gene is TRBD2 (7 bases). The CDR3 is made up of 16 amino acids. The V end lost 0 bases, the J end lost 1 base, and 13 bases lay between the germline ends. Per germline, CDR1 KGHSH and CDR2 LQKENI. CDR3 in DNA: TGTGCCAGCTCACCACCGAGAGGGGGGGGGTCCTACGAGCAGTACTTC. It encodes CASSPPRGGGSYEQYF.

V is TRBV7-2 and J is TRBJ2-1; 7 positions match TRBD1. The CDR3 length is 14 residues. CDR1 and CDR2 from the germline V gene are SGHTA and FQGNSA. The ends lost 4 bases at V and 7 bases at J; junction bases unmatched: 7. CDR3 DNA sequence: TGTGCCAGCAGCTCGCGACAGGGTCGGAATGAGCAGTTCTTC. Translating it yields CASSSRQGRNEQFF.

The rearrangement joins TRBV11-2 to TRBJ2-2, with 10 positions matching TRBD2. This CDR3 has 19 residues. Trimming at V came to 4 bases and at J to 2 bases, leaving 13 bases not matched to a gene. From germline, CDR1 is SGHAT and CDR2 FQNNGV. The CDR3 nucleotides read TGTGCCAGCAGCTCTTGGTTAGCTAGCGGGGGCCTCAACACCGGGGAGCTGTTTTTT. It yields the protein CASSSWLASGGLNTGELFF. Looking up the rest from reference TRBV11-2 and TRBJ2-2 gives the full variable domain: EAGVAQSPRYKIIEKRQSVAFWCNPISGHATLYWYQQILGQGPKLLIQFQNNGVVDDSQLPKDRFSAERLKGVDSTLKIQPAKLEDSAVYLCASSSWLASGGLNTGELFFGEGSRLTVL.

This sequence joins TRBV7-5 and TRBJ2-7; TRBD1 is taken as the D call from the table, unchecked against the DNA. TRBV7-5 corresponds to a pseudogene. The CDR3 has 15 residues. CDR3: CVRSVQGQHHYEQYF. The CDR3 DNA reads TGTGTCAGAAGCGTCCAGGGACAGCATCACTACGAGCAGTACTTC.

This chain joins TRBV7-6 and TRBJ2-5, with D perhaps being TRBD1 or TRBD2 (5 bases each). CDR1 and CDR2 from the germline V gene are SGHVS and FNYEAQ. Trimming cost V 5 bases and J 5 bases, with 9 bases left between them. The CDR3 extends over 12 amino acids. The CDR3, as DNA: TGTGCCAGCAGCCGGGGCGGGGAGACCCAGTACTTC. Protein: CASSRGGETQYF.

V and J are TRBV6-5 and TRBJ1-4; D not certain. V lost 2 bases to trimming and J lost 5 bases, with 15 bases between them. Looked up from germline, CDR1 is MNHEY and CDR2 is SVGAGI. The CDR3 is 16 residues long. CDR3: CASSYGVRAGNEKLFF. DNA of the CDR3: TGTGCCAGCAGTTACGGGGTGAGGGCGGGAAATGAAAAACTGTTTTTT.

This clone has only a few counts. The rearrangement uses TRBV2 and TRBJ2-3; D is possibly TRBD2 (5 bases). This CDR3 comprises 14 residues. Germline V lookup: CDR1 SNHLY, CDR2 FYNNEI. Trimming stripped 6 bases from V and 2 bases from J, with 12 bases between. The CDR3 bases are TGTGCCAGCAGGGGAGACATAGACACAGATACGCAGTATTTT. Translation: CASRGDIDTDTQYF.

This chain uses TRBV5-6 with TRBJ1-4; the D gene is possibly TRBD1 (6 bases). V shed 5 bases and J shed 10 bases, with 15 bases lying between them. The CDR3 consists of 13 residues. The germline V gene encodes CDR1 SGHDT and CDR2 YYEEEE. For the CDR3, the DNA is TGTGCCAGCAGGGAAGGGGGACAAGGAAAACTGTTTTTT. Translated: CASREGGQGKLFF.

This chain connects TRBV29-1 to TRBJ1-2; D perhaps matches TRBD1 (5 bases). The CDR3 is 11 residues long. The germline gives CDR1 SQVTM, CDR2 ANQGSEA. V was cut by 6 bases and J by 8 bases, with 13 bases left in between. The chain's CDR3 is CSVDRDGGYTF. The CDR3 region has the DNA TGCAGCGTCGATAGGGACGGAGGCTACACCTTC.

The chain employs TRBV7-2 and TRBJ2-1, with TRBD2 matching over 9 bases. Germline values: CDR1 SGHTA, CDR2 FQGNSA. V dropped 5 bases and J dropped 9; count of bases not matched to a gene: 8. The CDR3 is 14 amino acids. The DNA for the CDR3 is TGTGCCAGCAGCGTGCGGGGGGGCCCGGTTGAGCAGTTCTTC. This codes for CASSVRGGPVEQFF.

The sample holds a few counts of this clone. The chain couples TRBV7-2 to TRBJ2-5, with D possibly being TRBD1 or TRBD2 (5 bases each). The germline gives CDR1 SGHTA, CDR2 FQGNSA. This CDR3 has 15 amino acids. V was cut by 1 base and J by 6 bases, with 15 bases left in between. Written as DNA, the CDR3 is TGTGCCAGCAGCTTAGTTGAGGGGAGTCGACAGACCCAGTACTTC. Its translation: CASSLVEGSRQTQYF.

This clone appeared once. The chain employs TRBV11-3 and TRBJ2-5, with D perhaps assigned TRBD1 or TRBD2 (5 bases each). The CDR3 consists of 14 residues. Germline V gene lookup returns CDR1 SGHNT and CDR2 YENEEA. V was shortened by 0 bases and J by 4 bases, with 9 bases between the two germline ends. CDR3 region: CASSLDTGTETQYF. The CDR3 DNA follows: TGTGCCAGCAGCTTAGACACCGGGACAGAGACCCAGTACTTC.

This clone was seen a single time. This rearrangement joins TRBV5-1 to TRBJ1-6; possible D gene TRBD1, 5 bases. The germline V gene encodes CDR1 SGHRS and CDR2 YFSETQ. The CDR3 totals 13 residues. V was shortened by 4 bases and J by 8 bases, with 10 bases between the two germline ends. CDR3 loop: CASSRDSYSPLHF. CDR3 sequence (DNA): TGCGCCAGCAGCCGCGACAGCTATTCACCCCTCCACTTT.

A few counts support this clone. The chain couples TRBV7-8 to TRBJ1-2; D is perhaps TRBD1 (6 bases). V lost 6 bases to trimming and J lost 0 bases, with 14 bases between them. Germline-derived CDR1 and CDR2 are SGHVS and FQNEAQ. This CDR3 spans 15 amino acids. This chain's CDR3 is CASSLVRGANYGYTF. As DNA, the CDR3 is TGTGCCAGCAGTCTGGTCAGGGGAGCTAACTATGGCTACACCTTC.

The sample holds a few counts of this clone. The chain links TRBV11-2 to TRBJ2-4; tentatively, D is TRBD2 (6 bases). Looked up from germline, CDR1 is SGHAT and CDR2 is FQNNGV. V was pared by 3 bases and J by 5 bases, with 11 bases between. This CDR3 region has 14 residues. CDR3 protein: CASSFGGLENIQYF. The CDR3 DNA sequence: TGTGCCAGCAGCTTCGGAGGGTTAGAAAACATTCAGTACTTC. Based on the CDR3 plus reference TRBV11-2 and TRBJ2-4, the full variable domain is EAGVAQSPRYKIIEKRQSVAFWCNPISGHATLYWYQQILGQGPKLLIQFQNNGVVDDSQLPKDRFSAERLKGVDSTLKIQPAKLEDSAVYLCASSFGGLENIQYFGAGTRLSVL.

The V gene is TRBV9, the J gene TRBJ2-1; 9 bases are shared with TRBD2. J was trimmed by 5 bases and V by 0 bases; bases with no gene match: 9. The CDR3 sequence is 17 residues long. Germline V lookup: CDR1 SGDLS, CDR2 YYNGEE. The DNA of the CDR3 is TGTGCCAGCAGCGTAGCGGTAGCGGGGGTCAAAGACAATGAGCAGTTCTTC. It is translated as CASSVAVAGVKDNEQFF.